In its sample, the clone carrying this TCR beta chain was seen a few times. Its antigen is not known. The CDR3 does not close with the conserved phenylalanine or tryptophan, likely indicating a read error. The DNA is omitted, as the CDR3 cannot be located on it reliably, and the CDR3 follows TCRdb's listing. These data are taken from a study of esophageal squamous cell carcinoma under preoperative chemotherapy. Study background: Samples included peripheral blood T cells as well as tumor-infiltrating lymphocytes.

Looked up from germline, CDR1 is SEHNR and CDR2 is FQNEAQ (reference sequence). The CDR3 has 15 amino acids, counting both end residues. Time point denoted: before preoperative PTX-NDP chemotherapy. Patients received paclitaxel-nedaplatin as preoperative chemotherapy before surgery. Study observations and caveats: Chemotherapy was followed by significantly higher TCR diversity in peripheral T cells only, not tumor-infiltrating lymphocytes. Paclitaxel-nedaplatin therapy caused immediate, substantial clonotype frequency changes.

TCRdb reprocessed the PCR reads with MiXCR, giving one entry per CDR3 protein. The table has around 6,600 distinct CDR3 sequences, less than 40% seen once. This sequence joins TRBV7-9 and TRBJ2-1; TRBD1 is the table's D call and was not checked against the DNA. The receptor was derived from a human donor with esophageal squamous cell carcinoma. The donor label of this sample is uncertain. Sample collection was performed from a patient given preoperative chemotherapy. This chain's CDR3 is CASSKQGSFGNEQVV.